The present T cell receptor (beta chain) was sequenced within a study of cytomegalovirus exposure and HLA in healthy donors. On this clone: Its matching antigen is unknown.

Study-wide findings and caveats: When analyzed later, the rates of TCR association showed variation by HLA locus, with DRB1 the most and HLA-C the fewest. Of the V segments, some could not be distinguished, including TRBV6-2 and TRBV6-3, and were excluded. An analysis that came later showed most CMV-associated TCR beta chains appearing HLA-restricted. The dataset shows that most TCR sequences were rare, while some public TCRs occurred in many donors.

The PCR made use of 60 Vbeta and 13 Jbeta primers. Using immunoSEQ multiplex PCR, the repertoire was profiled, and TCRdb retains in-frame clones only, with some absent. This listing includes 60,000 to 70,000 clones. Trimming took 4 bases from V and 3 from J, leaving 13 bases between them. The CDR3 runs 15 residues. Germline CDR1 is SGHRS and CDR2 is YFSETQ. The clonotype was recovered from a boy between 10 and 17 years old in good health and CMV-seronegative. The gene calls are TRBV5-1 and TRBJ1-4; the D gene is possibly TRBD1 (5 bases). The sequenced sample consisted of PBMCs. The CDR3, as DNA: TGCGCCAGCAGCCCGCGGACAACGGCTAATGAAAAACTGTTTTTT. It is translated as CASSPRTTANEKLFF.